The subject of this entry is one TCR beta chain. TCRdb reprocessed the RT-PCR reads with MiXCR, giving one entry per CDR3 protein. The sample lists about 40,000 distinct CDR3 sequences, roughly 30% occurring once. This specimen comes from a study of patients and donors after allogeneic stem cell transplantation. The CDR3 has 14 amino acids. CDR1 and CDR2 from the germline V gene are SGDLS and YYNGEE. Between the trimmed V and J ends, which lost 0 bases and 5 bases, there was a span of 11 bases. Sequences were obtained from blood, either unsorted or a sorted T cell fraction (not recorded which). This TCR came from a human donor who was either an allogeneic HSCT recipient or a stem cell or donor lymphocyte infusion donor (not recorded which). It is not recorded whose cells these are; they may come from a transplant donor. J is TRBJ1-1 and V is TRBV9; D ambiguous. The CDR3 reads CASSVGEGLTEAFF. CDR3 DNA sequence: TGTGCCAGCAGCGTAGGGGAGGGCCTAACTGAAGCTTTCTTT.